Listed here are 6 T cell receptor beta chains from one sample, sequenced in a study of radiotherapy plus CTLA-4 blockade in lung cancer. Here immunoSEQ multiplex PCR was the method, and the copy in TCRdb shows in-frame clones only, minus some. The data contain 81,000 or so clones, more than 85% of them seen just once; the ten biggest clones take up around 1%. This sample comprised peripheral blood, obtained from a patient treated with radiotherapy plus ipilimumab. Receptors originate from a human donor with non-small cell lung cancer who had stable disease on radiotherapy plus ipilimumab.

Here the CDR3 reads CASSPDTYNEQFF. Written as DNA, the CDR3 is TGTGCCAGCAGTCCAGACACCTACAATGAGCAGTTCTTC. The chain joins TRBV28 to TRBJ2-1; D gene uncertain. CDR3 length: 13 amino acids. Trimming cost V 5 bases and J 2 bases, with 7 bases left between them. Germline-derived CDR1 and CDR2 are MDHEN and SYDVKM. The full variable domain, completed using reference TRBV28 and TRBJ2-1, is DVKVTQSSRYLVKRTGEKVFLECVQDMDHENMFWYRQDPGLGLRLIYFSYDVKMKEKGDIPEGYSVSREKKERFSLILESASTNQTSMYLCASSPDTYNEQFFGPGTRLTVL.

The gene calls are TRBV6-1 and TRBJ1-6, with 10 bases that match TRBD1. Germline CDR1 MNHNS, CDR2 SASEGT. The CDR3 has 14 amino acids. Germline trimming cut 8 bases from V and 9 bases from J; bases unmatched to any gene: 7. CDR3 DNA sequence: TGTGCCAGCGAACCCCGGGACAGGGGTTCACCCCTCCACTTT. It is translated as CASEPRDRGSPLHF.

The chain couples TRBV6-5 to TRBJ1-1; the D is unclear. The CDR3 extends over 14 amino acids. Trimming removed 7 bases at V and 1 base at J, with 13 bases between. Germline assignment: CDR1 MNHEY and CDR2 SVGAGI. Here the CDR3 DNA reads TGTGCCAGCATCCTCGGCCATGGGAACACTGAAGCTTTCTTT. The encoded protein is CASILGHGNTEAFF.

CDR3 residues: CASSATGQGAETQYF. The CDR3 coding sequence is TGTGCCAGTAGTGCCACGGGACAGGGGGCAGAGACCCAGTACTTC. The chain uses TRBV19 and TRBJ2-5, with 12 bases identical to TRBD1. The CDR3 spans 15 residues. The germline V gene has CDR1 LNHDA and CDR2 SQIVND (reference sequence). V was clipped by 5 bases and J by 4 bases; unmatched bases: 5.

The chain uses TRBV28 and TRBJ2-2, with 12 bases lining up with TRBD1. CDR3 length: 16 residues. The trim removed 6 bases at V and 2 bases at J, leaving 4 bases unmatched. Germline CDR1 MDHEN, CDR2 SYDVKM. The chain's CDR3 is CASRGQGAGNTGELFF. The CDR3 DNA reads TGTGCCAGCAGGGGACAGGGGGCGGGTAACACCGGGGAGCTGTTTTTT.

The chain joins TRBV5-2 to TRBJ2-6; the D call in the table, TRBD2, was not verified against the DNA. TRBV5-2 is tagged as a pseudogene. The length of the CDR3 is 18 residues. CDR3 sequence: CASKLNWSTQSRANVLTF. The DNA for the CDR3 is TGTGCCAGCAAGTTAAATTGGAGTACACAAAGTCGGGCCAACGTCCTGACTTTC.